The clone carrying this T cell receptor beta chain was observed a single time. Its antigen is currently unknown. The authors ran a second PCR of about 6 to 11 cycles using a sample-barcoded 5' primer and a J-beta primer mix. TCRdb re-called the 5' RACE reads with MiXCR, one entry per CDR3 protein. The sample shows about 1.4 million distinct CDR3 sequences, 59% of them seen only once. Every participating donor contributed roughly 10 milliliters of peripheral blood through a draw. Each sample used at least 7 million PBMCs. The entry originates in a study of blood T cells in healthy people across ages. The study, taken as a whole, reports: Not knowing donor CMV status may have confounded expanded clonotype changes. With age, beta diversity per million T cells declined roughly linearly, significantly by approximately 40.

J gave up 4 bases and V 0 bases, and 9 bases lay outside the gene matches. The germline V gene has CDR1 SQVTM and CDR2 ANQGSEA. The CDR3 runs to 17 residues. The receptor was isolated from a man aged 18 to 30 in good health. The sequenced material came from blood. The J gene is TRBJ2-5, the V gene TRBV29-1; 12 bases match TRBD2. Here the CDR3 reads CSVEDPILAGGTETQYF. In DNA, the CDR3 is TGCAGCGTTGAAGATCCAATACTAGCGGGAGGAACAGAGACCCAGTACTTC.